Listed below are T cell receptor beta chains from one sample, sequenced in a study of neurological immune-mediated disorders. TCRdb redid the calling of the 5' RACE reads with MiXCR, one entry per CDR3 protein. The sample consists of about 66,000 distinct CDR3 sequences, approximately 4.6% of them appearing once. Sequencing input: PBMCs. The receptors were sampled from a woman aged 70-85 years with multiple sclerosis. Each CDR3 is given without its conserved first and last residue. Some rows have no size entry. The others give once, few or many, or a class for an expanded clone.

v_gene,j_gene,abundance,CDR3aa
TRBV7-2,TRBJ2-5,many,ASSFTDRKETQY
TRBV7-8,TRBJ2-6,many,ASSLIRSGANVLT
TRBV11-2,TRBJ2-1,many,ASSLDLGNEQF
TRBV2,TRBJ2-3,many,ASSVERDSDTQY
TRBV19,TRBJ2-1,few,ASSAGGLYNEQF
TRBV15,TRBJ2-2,many,ATSQAGNTGELF
TRBV20-1,TRBJ2-7,many,SARQTGTYEQY
TRBV7-2,TRBJ1-1,many,ASSSAFRGPPSRNTEAF
TRBV5-8,TRBJ1-5,many,ASSLQGHSNQPQH
TRBV5-1,TRBJ2-1,many,ASFPNGGSSYNEQF
TRBV12-3/TRBV12-4,TRBJ1-2,few,ASSLRRGVGGYT
TRBV18,TRBJ1-1,many,ASSPSETGNTEAF
TRBV6-6,TRBJ2-5,many,ASSYGGLTETQY
TRBV20-1,TRBJ2-2,many,SARARGGATGELF
TRBV4-1,TRBJ1-3,many,ASSQDAGLSYGNTIY
TRBV4-1,TRBJ1-2,many,ASSQDQFNYGYT
TRBV7-8,TRBJ2-3,many,ASSLDSRGAGDTQY
TRBV12-3/TRBV12-4,TRBJ2-7,many,ASSLRTGSPYEQY
TRBV7-9,TRBJ2-7,many,ASSLTSGGQY
TRBV20-1,TRBJ1-2,many,SALGRYGYT
TRBV7-9,TRBJ1-6,many,ASSLEANSPLH
TRBV7-2,TRBJ2-7,-,ASSPGLAEAYEQY
TRBV21-1,TRBJ2-3,many,ASSKALADSSTDTQY
TRBV9,TRBJ2-2,many,ASSPRTSGANTGELF
TRBV29-1,TRBJ2-1,many,SIDYGRARNEQF
TRBV7-2,TRBJ2-1,many,ASSLMGGRAAGQF
TRBV7-6,TRBJ2-7,many,ASSFGLAEEWNYEQY
TRBV7-6,TRBJ1-6,many,ASSPDSLNNSPLH
TRBV29-1,TRBJ2-1,many,SVITGTVNEQF
TRBV12-3/TRBV12-4,TRBJ2-1,many,ASSFAVYNEQF
TRBV20-1,TRBJ1-2,many,SARVQWTNYGYT
TRBV20-1,TRBJ1-4,many,SASERQAVEKLF
TRBV5-1,TRBJ2-7,many,ASSLGGGGNEQY
TRBV4-1,TRBJ1-2,many,ASSQTNRGYT
TRBV7-8,TRBJ1-1,many,ASSLAGGSSTEAF
TRBV20-1,TRBJ2-7,many,SARVRDRVTYEQY
TRBV29-1,TRBJ2-3,-,SVPEREGTDTQY
TRBV7-9,TRBJ1-1,-,ASSPPSGNTEAF
TRBV4-1,TRBJ1-2,many,ASSQDLFGYT
TRBV3-1,TRBJ1-1,many,ASSPRGMNTEAF
TRBV4-1,TRBJ1-4,many,ASSFRPATNEKLF
TRBV30,TRBJ2-1,-,AWSPSDLQFNEQF
TRBV7-2,TRBJ2-5,few,ASSYRSLGETQY
TRBV27,TRBJ2-7,few,ASSLVGRSYEQY
TRBV6-2/TRBV6-3,TRBJ1-1,many,ASRAQGWDTEAF
TRBV18,TRBJ2-5,-,ASALGHEETQY
TRBV5-6,TRBJ2-2,many,ASSLVLASNTGELF
TRBV12-3/TRBV12-4,TRBJ2-2,many,ASSSQSRSGRLGHMNTGELF
TRBV12-3/TRBV12-4,TRBJ1-1,few,ASSFQGGGKDEAF
TRBV2,TRBJ2-3,many,ASSSGRAGDTQY
TRBV20-1,TRBJ1-5,many,SATRTANQPQH
TRBV7-9,TRBJ2-5,many,ASSLAGLAGVKQETQY
TRBV20-1,TRBJ2-1,many,SARDLRRENNEQF
TRBV6-5,TRBJ1-6,many,ASSYGEQGGNSPLH
TRBV24-1,TRBJ2-1,many,ATSDSTSGRVHEQF
TRBV7-2,TRBJ2-1,many,ASSFFQGNEQF